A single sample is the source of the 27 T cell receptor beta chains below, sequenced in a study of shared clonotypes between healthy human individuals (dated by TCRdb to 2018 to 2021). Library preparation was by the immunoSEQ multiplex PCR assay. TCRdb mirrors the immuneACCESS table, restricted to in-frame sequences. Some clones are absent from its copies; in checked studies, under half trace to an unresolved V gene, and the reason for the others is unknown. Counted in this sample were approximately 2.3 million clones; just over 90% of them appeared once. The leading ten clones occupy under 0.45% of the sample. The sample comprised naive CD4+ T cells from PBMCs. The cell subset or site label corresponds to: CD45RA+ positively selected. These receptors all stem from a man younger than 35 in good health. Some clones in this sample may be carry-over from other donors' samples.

This chain's CDR3 is CASSPKTGTYNEQFF. The CDR3 nucleotides are TGTGCCAGCAGTCCAAAGACGGGTACCTACAATGAGCAGTTCTTC. The V call is TRBV21-1, the J call TRBJ2-1; no check of the table's D call, TRBD2, against the DNA was made. TRBV21-1 is noted as a pseudogene. CDR3 length: 15 residues.

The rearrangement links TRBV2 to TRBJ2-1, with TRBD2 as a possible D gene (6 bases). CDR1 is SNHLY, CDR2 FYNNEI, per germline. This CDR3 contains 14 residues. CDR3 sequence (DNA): TGTGCTACCAAACCGGGAGCCTCGAGGGATGAGCAGTTCTTC. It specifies CATKPGASRDEQFF.

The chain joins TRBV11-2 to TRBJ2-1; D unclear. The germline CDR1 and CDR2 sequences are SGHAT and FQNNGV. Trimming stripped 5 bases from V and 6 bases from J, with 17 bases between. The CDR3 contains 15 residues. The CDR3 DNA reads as TGTGCCAGCAGCCAACTATGGGCTGATTTCAATGAGCAGTTCTTC. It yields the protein CASSQLWADFNEQFF.

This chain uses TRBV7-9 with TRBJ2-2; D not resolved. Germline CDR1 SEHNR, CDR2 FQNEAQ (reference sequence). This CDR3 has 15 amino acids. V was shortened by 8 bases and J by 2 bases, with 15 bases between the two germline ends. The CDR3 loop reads CASVMAALNTGELFF. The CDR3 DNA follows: TGTGCCAGCGTGATGGCGGCATTAAACACCGGGGAGCTGTTTTTT.

CDR3 amino acids: CASSLTATPTNEKLFF. In nucleotides, the CDR3 is TGCGCCAGCAGCTTGACAGCTACACCAACTAATGAAAAACTGTTTTTT. V and J are TRBV5-1 and TRBJ1-4; unclear D gene. The CDR3 consists of 16 residues. Germline CDR1 reads SGHRS; CDR2 reads YFSETQ. Trimming removed 1 base at V and 0 bases at J, with 10 bases between.

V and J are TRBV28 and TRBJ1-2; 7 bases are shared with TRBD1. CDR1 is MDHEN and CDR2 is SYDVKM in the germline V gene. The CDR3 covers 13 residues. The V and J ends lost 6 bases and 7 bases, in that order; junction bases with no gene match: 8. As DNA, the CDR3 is TGTGCCAGCAGCCCACAAAGGGGGCTTGGCTACACCTTC. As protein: CASSPQRGLGYTF.

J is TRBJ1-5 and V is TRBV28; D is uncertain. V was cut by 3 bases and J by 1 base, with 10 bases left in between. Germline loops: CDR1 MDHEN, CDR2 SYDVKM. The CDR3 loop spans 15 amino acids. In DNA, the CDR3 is TGTGCCAGCAGTTTCATGAAGGGCAGCAATCAGCCCCAGCATTTT. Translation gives CASSFMKGSNQPQHF.

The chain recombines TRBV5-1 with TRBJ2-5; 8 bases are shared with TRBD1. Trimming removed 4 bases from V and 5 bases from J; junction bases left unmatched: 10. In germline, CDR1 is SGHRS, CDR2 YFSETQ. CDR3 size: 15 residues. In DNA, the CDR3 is TGCGCCAGCAGCGACAGACAGGGGAACGGGGAGACCCAGTACTTC. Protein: CASSDRQGNGETQYF.

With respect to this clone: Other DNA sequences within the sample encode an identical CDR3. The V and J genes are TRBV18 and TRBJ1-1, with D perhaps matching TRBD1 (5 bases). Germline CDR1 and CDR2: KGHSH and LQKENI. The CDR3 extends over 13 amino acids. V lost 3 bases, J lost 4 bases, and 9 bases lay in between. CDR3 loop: CASSPTGGTEAFF. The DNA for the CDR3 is TGTGCCAGCTCACCTACGGGGGGCACTGAAGCTTTCTTT.

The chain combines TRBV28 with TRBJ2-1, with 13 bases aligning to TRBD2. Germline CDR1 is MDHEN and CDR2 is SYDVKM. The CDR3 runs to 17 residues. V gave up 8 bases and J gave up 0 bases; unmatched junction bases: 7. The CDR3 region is CASGLAGALSSYNEQFF. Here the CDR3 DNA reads TGTGCCAGCGGACTAGCGGGAGCCCTAAGCTCCTACAATGAGCAGTTCTTC.

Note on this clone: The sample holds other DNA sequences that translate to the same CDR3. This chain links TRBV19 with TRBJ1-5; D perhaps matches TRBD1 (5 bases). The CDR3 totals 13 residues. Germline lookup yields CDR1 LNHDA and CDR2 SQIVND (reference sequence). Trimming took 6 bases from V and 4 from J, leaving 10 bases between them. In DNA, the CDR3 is TGTGCCAGTAGCGTCCGGGGGAATCAGCCCCAGCATTTT. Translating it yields CASSVRGNQPQHF.

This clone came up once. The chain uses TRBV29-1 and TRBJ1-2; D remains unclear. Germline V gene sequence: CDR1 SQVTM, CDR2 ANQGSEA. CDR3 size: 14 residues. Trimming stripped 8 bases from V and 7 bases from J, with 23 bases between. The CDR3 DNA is TGCAGCTTACGAGTCCCGGCAGAGAAGGGTGGCTACACCTTC. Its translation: CSLRVPAEKGGYTF.

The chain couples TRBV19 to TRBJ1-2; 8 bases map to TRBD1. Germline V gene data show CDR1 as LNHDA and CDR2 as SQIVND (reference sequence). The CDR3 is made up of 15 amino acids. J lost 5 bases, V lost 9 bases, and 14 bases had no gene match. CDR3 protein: CASSDPGGRGYGYTF. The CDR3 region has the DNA TGTGCCAGCTCCGACCCAGGGGGCAGAGGGTATGGCTACACCTTC.

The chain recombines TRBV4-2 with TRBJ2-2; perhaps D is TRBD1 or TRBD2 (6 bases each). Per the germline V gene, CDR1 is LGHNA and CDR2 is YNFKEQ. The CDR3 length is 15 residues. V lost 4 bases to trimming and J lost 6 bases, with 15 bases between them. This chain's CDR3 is CASSPVGGIAGELFF. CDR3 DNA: TGTGCCAGCAGCCCGGTGGGGGGCATCGCCGGGGAGCTGTTTTTT.

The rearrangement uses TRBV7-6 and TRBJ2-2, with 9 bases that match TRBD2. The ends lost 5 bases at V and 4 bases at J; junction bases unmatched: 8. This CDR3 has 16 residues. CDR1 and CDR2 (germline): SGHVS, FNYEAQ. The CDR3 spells CASSAPGLAATGELFF. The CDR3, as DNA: TGTGCCAGCAGCGCCCCGGGACTAGCAGCCACCGGGGAGCTGTTTTTT.

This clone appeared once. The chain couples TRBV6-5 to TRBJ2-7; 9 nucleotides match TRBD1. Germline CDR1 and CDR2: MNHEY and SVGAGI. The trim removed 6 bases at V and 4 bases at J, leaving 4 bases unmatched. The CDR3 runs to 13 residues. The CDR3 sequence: CASRRQGGYEQYF. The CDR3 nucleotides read TGTGCCAGCAGACGACAGGGGGGGTACGAGCAGTACTTC.

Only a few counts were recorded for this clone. The CDR3: CASRGERGEAFF. The CDR3 DNA reads as TGCGCCAGCAGAGGGGAGAGGGGTGAAGCTTTCTTT. V and J are TRBV5-1 and TRBJ1-1, with TRBD1 as a possible D gene (5 bases). Germline V lookup: CDR1 SGHRS, CDR2 YFSETQ. The CDR3 length is 12 residues. V lost 5 bases and J 7 bases, leaving 12 bases between the germline ends.

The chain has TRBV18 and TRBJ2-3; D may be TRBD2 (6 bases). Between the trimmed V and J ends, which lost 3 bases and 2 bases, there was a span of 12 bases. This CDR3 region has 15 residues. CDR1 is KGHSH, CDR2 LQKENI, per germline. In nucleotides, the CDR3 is TGTGCCAGCTCACCCTATAGCGGCCCCACAGATACGCAGTATTTT. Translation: CASSPYSGPTDTQYF.

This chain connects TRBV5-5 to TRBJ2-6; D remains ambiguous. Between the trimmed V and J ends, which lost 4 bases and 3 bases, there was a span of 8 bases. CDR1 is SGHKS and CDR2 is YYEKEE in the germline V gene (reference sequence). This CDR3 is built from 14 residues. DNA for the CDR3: TGTGCCAGCAGCCGGGTGGATGGGGCCAACGTCCTGACTTTC. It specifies CASSRVDGANVLTF.

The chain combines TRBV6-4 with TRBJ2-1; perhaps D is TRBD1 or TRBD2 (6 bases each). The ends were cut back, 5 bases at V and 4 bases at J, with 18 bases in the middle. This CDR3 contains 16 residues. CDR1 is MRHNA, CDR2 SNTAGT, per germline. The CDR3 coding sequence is TGTGCCAGCAGTCCGGGGGCGGAGTGGGGTTACAATGAGCAGTTCTTC. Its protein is CASSPGAEWGYNEQFF.

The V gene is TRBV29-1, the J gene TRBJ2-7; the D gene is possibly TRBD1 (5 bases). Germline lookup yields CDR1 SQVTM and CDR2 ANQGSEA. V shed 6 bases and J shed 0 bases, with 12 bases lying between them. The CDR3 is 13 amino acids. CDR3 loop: CSVATVLSYEQYF. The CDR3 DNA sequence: TGCAGCGTGGCGACAGTTCTCTCCTACGAGCAGTACTTC.

CDR3 bases: TGTGCCAGCAGCCGACTAGCGGGGGCCCTCTCCTACAATGAGCAGTTCTTC. As protein: CASSRLAGALSYNEQFF. The rearrangement joins TRBV5-8 to TRBJ2-1, with 12 positions matching TRBD2. J lost 0 bases, V lost 4 bases, and 5 bases had no gene match. The CDR3 length is 17 residues. CDR1 is SGHTS, CDR2 YDEGEE, per germline.

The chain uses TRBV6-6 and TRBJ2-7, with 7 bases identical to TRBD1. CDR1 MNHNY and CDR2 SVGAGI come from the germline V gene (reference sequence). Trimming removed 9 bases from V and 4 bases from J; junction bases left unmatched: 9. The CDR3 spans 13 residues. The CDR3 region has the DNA TGTGCCAGTAGGACAGGACGCTCTTACGAGCAGTACTTC. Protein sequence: CASRTGRSYEQYF.

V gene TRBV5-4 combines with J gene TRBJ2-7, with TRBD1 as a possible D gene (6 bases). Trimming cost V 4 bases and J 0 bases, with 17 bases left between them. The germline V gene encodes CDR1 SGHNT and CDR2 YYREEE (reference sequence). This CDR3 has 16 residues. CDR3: CASSVVSGTTSYEQYF. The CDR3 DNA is TGTGCCAGCAGCGTAGTATCCGGGACAACCTCCTACGAGCAGTACTTC.

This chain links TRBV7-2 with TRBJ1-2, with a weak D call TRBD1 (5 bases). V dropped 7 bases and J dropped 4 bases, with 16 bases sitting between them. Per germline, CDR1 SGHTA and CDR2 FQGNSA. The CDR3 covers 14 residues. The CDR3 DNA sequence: TGTGCCAGCACCCCCGGGGGAGCTATCTATGGCTACACCTTC. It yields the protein CASTPGGAIYGYTF.

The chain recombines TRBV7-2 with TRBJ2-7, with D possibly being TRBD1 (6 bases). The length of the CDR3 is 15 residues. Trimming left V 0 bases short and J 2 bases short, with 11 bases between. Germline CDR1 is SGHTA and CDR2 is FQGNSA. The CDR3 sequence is CASSLAGQIPYEQYF. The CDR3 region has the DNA TGTGCCAGCAGCTTAGCAGGACAGATTCCCTACGAGCAGTACTTC.

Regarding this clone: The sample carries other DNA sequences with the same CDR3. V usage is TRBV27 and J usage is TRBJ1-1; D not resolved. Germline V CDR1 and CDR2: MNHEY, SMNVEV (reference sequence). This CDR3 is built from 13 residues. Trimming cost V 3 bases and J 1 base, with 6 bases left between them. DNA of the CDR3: TGTGCCAGCAGTTTGTTTAGGAACACTGAAGCTTTCTTT. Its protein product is CASSLFRNTEAFF.